Listed below are T cell receptor beta chains from one sample, sequenced in a study of cytomegalovirus exposure and HLA in healthy donors. Assay used: immunoSEQ multiplex PCR; TCRdb lists only in-frame clones, some missing. Of 140,000 to 150,000 clones listed, around three quarters are singletons. The sequencing input was PBMCs. These receptors were taken from a woman in her 40s in good health and CMV-seropositive. CDR3s include the opening cysteine and the closing phenylalanine or tryptophan. A D gene is named only where the DNA matches it firmly. Clone sizes are given selectively: once, few, many, or a class where the clone is expanded.

>-|TRBV5-1|TRBJ2-2|-
TGCGCCAGCAGGGTTGACGGGGGAGAAGGGGAGCTGTTTTTT
CASRVDGGEGELFF
>-|TRBV4-1|TRBJ1-5|-
TGCGCCAGCAGCCAAGAGATTAGACAGTCGGGACTGCCCCAGCATTTT
CASSQEIRQSGLPQHF
>-|TRBV5-1|TRBJ2-7|-
TGCGCCAGCAGCCGAAATCTCGGCAGGGACTACGAGCAGTACTTC
CASSRNLGRDYEQYF
>once|TRBV10-3|TRBJ2-3|-
TGTGCCATCAGTCGGTACACAGATACGCAGTATTTT
CAISRYTDTQYF
>-|TRBV28|TRBJ2-5|-
TGTGCCACCACTAATGGGGAGACCCAGTACTTC
CATTNGETQYF
>-|TRBV6-5|TRBJ1-6|TRBD1
TGTGCCAGCAGTCCAGGGACAGCTAATAATTCACCCCTCCACTTT
CASSPGTANNSPLHF
>-|TRBV5-6|TRBJ2-7|-
TGTGCCAGCAGCTGGCAGGGGTCGGTCTACGAGCAGTACTTC
CASSWQGSVYEQYF
>-|TRBV5-1|TRBJ1-2|-
TGCGCCAGCAGCTTGAACTCCAACTATGGCTACACCTTC
CASSLNSNYGYTF
>-|TRBV5-1|TRBJ1-5|TRBD1
TGCGCCAGCAGTGATGGACAGGGGAATCAGCCCCAGCATTTT
CASSDGQGNQPQHF
>-|TRBV7-9|TRBJ2-7|-
TGTTCCAGCAGCTTAGCACAGCAGTACGAGCAGTACTTC
CSSSLAQQYEQYF
>-|TRBV11-1|TRBJ1-6|TRBD1
TGTGCCAGCAGCTCAGGACAGGGAGGTTCACCCCTCCACTTT
CASSSGQGGSPLHF
>-|TRBV28|TRBJ2-7|TRBD1
TGTGCCAGCAGTCCCGGGGACAGGGGCTACGAGCAGTACTTC
CASSPGDRGYEQYF
>-|TRBV6-6|TRBJ2-7|-
TGTGCCAGCAGATCCGGACACGAACCTCCCTACGAGCAGTACTTC
CASRSGHEPPYEQYF
>-|TRBV5-1|TRBJ1-1|TRBD1
TGCGCCAGCAGCTCAACAGGGGTGGGCACTGAAGCTTTCTTT
CASSSTGVGTEAFF
>once|TRBV28|TRBJ2-2|-
TGTGCCAGCAGTTTATCCCAACGGACCGGGGAGCTGTTTTTT
CASSLSQRTGELFF
>-|TRBV7-9|TRBJ2-7|TRBD2
TGTGCCAGCAGCTGGAGCGGGGGGCGAGACGAGCAGTACTTC
CASSWSGGRDEQYF
>-|TRBV4-1|TRBJ1-6|-
TGCGCCAGCAGCCAAGATGGGGGCCCCTCGGGAACCTATAATTCACCCCTCCACTTT
CASSQDGGPSGTYNSPLHF
>once|TRBV7-9|TRBJ1-4|-
TGTGCCAGCAGCTTAGGCGGCGGCCCGGGTAAACTGTTTTTT
CASSLGGGPGKLFF
>-|TRBV9|TRBJ2-1|TRBD2
TGTGCCAGCAGCCCCCGCCAACGGACTAGCGGGGGTACCTACAATGAGCAGTTCTTC
CASSPRQRTSGGTYNEQFF
>-|TRBV5-4|TRBJ2-2|TRBD2
TGTGCCAGCAGCACACAGCGGGGGGGCGGGGAGCTGTTTTTT
CASSTQRGGGELFF
>-|TRBV6-5|TRBJ2-5|-
TGTGCCAGCAGGATCCCCGGTTCAGAGACCCAGTACTTC
CASRIPGSETQYF
>-|TRBV5-1|TRBJ2-5|TRBD1
TGCGCCAGCAGCCAGGGACAGGGGGCTGTCGAGACCCAGTACTTC
CASSQGQGAVETQYF
>-|TRBV6-1|TRBJ2-7|-
TGTGCCAGCAGCCCACGCACATCTTCCCCCTACGAGCAGTACTTC
CASSPRTSSPYEQYF
>-|TRBV5-1|TRBJ2-2|-
TGCGCCAGCCACACCGGGTCGAACACCGGGGAGCTGTTTTTT
CASHTGSNTGELFF
>-|TRBV6-6|TRBJ2-3|-
TGTGCCAGCAGTTACCGCAGGGCGACAGATACGCAGTATTTT
CASSYRRATDTQYF
>-|TRBV4-2|TRBJ2-1|-
TGTGCCAGCAGCCAAGGCCGAGGGAGCTCCTACAATGAGCAGTTCTTC
CASSQGRGSSYNEQFF
>-|TRBV5-4|TRBJ1-6|TRBD1
TGTGCCAGCAGCGGGACAGGGAATTCACCCCTCCACTTT
CASSGTGNSPLHF
>-|TRBV6-5|TRBJ2-7|-
TGTGCCAGCACCAGAGGGCAGCCCTACGAGCAGTACTTC
CASTRGQPYEQYF
>once|TRBV4-2|TRBJ2-1|-
TGTGCCAGCAGCCTCGATCGGGATGAGCAGTTCTTC
CASSLDRDEQFF
>once|TRBV5-1|TRBJ2-5|-
TGCGCCAGCAGCTTACAGGTCGGGGGAGGAGAGACCCAGTACTTC
CASSLQVGGGETQYF
>-|TRBV29-1|TRBJ2-4|-
TGCAGCGTCGGATTACAGGGAGCCGGTATAGACAAAAACATTCAGTACTTC
CSVGLQGAGIDKNIQYF
>-|TRBV27|TRBJ2-7|TRBD2
TGTGCCAGCAGAAGACTAGCGGGGCCCTCCTACGAGCAGTACTTC
CASRRLAGPSYEQYF
>few|TRBV4-1|TRBJ2-7|TRBD2
TGCGCCAGCAGCCACACAGCGGGGTATTCCTACGAGCAGTACTTC
CASSHTAGYSYEQYF
>-|TRBV5-4|TRBJ2-2|-
TGTGCCAGCAGCTTGGGCGGACTATCGAACACCGGGGAGCTGTTTTTT
CASSLGGLSNTGELFF
>-|TRBV6-5|TRBJ1-2|-
TGTGCCAGCACAAATTCACGGGAAAATGGCTACACCTTC
CASTNSRENGYTF
>-|TRBV14|TRBJ1-3|-
TGTGCCAGCAGCCAAGGGTTAGCGTCAGCGGGAAACACCATATATTTT
CASSQGLASAGNTIYF
>few|TRBV28|TRBJ1-1|-
TGTGCCAGCATCGTTGAGCGGGGGAACACTGAAGCTTTCTTT
CASIVERGNTEAFF
>few|TRBV5-1|TRBJ2-7|-
TGCGCCAGCAGCCCCCCCGCGACGGGGGACTACGAGCAGTACTTC
CASSPPATGDYEQYF
>few|TRBV5-1|TRBJ1-4|-
TGCGCCAGCAGCAGGAACGGGGGAGATTATGAAAAACTGTTTTTT
CASSRNGGDYEKLFF
>-|TRBV6-1|TRBJ2-2|-
TGTGCCAGCACTTGGACATTCGCGAACACCGGGGAGCTGTTTTTT
CASTWTFANTGELFF
>-|TRBV5-1|TRBJ2-3|-
TGCGCCAGCAGCTTGACTAGCAGCACAGATACGCAGTATTTT
CASSLTSSTDTQYF